This note documents a single T cell receptor beta chain sequence. The data derive from a study of cytotoxic CD8 clonotypes in ibrutinib-treated CLL. Germline loops: CDR1 SGHTA, CDR2 FQGNSA. The junction had 15 bases not matched to a gene; V was cut back by 2 bases and J by 2 bases. This CDR3 has 18 residues. Produced via immunoSEQ multiplex PCR; TCRdb's table is partial and in-frame only. The sample consists of approximately 300,000 clones, just under 80% of them appearing once. The gene calls are TRBV7-2 and TRBJ2-7; 7 bases are shared with TRBD2. The sequences come from PBMCs, collected before ibrutinib treatment. The TCR originated in a human donor with chronic lymphocytic leukemia. The CDR3 reads CASSLSGIRFSSTYEQYF. CDR3 bases: TGTGCCAGCAGCTTAAGCGGGATTCGATTTTCAAGTACCTACGAGCAGTACTTC.